The rows below give T cell receptor beta chains drawn from one sample of a study of blood T cell repertoires in COVID-19. Profiling relied on immunoSEQ multiplex PCR, and the TCRdb table lists in-frame clones only, not all of them. The table shows about 55,000 clones, with around 90% occurring only once. The sample comprised peripheral blood. Every receptor here comes from a man in his sixties with acute or convalescent COVID-19. CDR3s include the opening cysteine and the closing phenylalanine or tryptophan. A D gene is named only where the DNA matches it firmly. Clone size, where shown, is once, few, many, or a class for clones that have expanded.

>TRBV5-1|TRBJ2-1|.|.
TGCGCCAGCAGCTTGAAGGTGGGAGGAAATCACAATGAGCAGTTCTTC
CASSLKVGGNHNEQFF
>TRBV7-2|TRBJ2-1|.|once
TGTGCCAGCAGCTTAGCGTCGGACAATGAGCAGTTCTTC
CASSLASDNEQFF
>TRBV10-3|TRBJ1-2|.|.
TGTGCCATCAGTCGAAGAGGAGCCTATGGCTACACCTTC
CAISRRGAYGYTF
>TRBV28|TRBJ1-2|.|.
TGTGCCAGCACCACCCCGGGGGGGCGATATGGCTACACCTTC
CASTTPGGRYGYTF
>TRBV5-1|TRBJ2-1|TRBD1|.
TGCGCCAGCGCGGAAAAACAGGGGGCGTCCTACAATGAGCAGTTCTTC
CASAEKQGASYNEQFF
>TRBV7-2|TRBJ2-7|TRBD2|.
TGTGCCAGCACCCTATCAATAGCGGGACCCTACGAGCAGTACTTC
CASTLSIAGPYEQYF
>TRBV30|TRBJ1-4|TRBD1|.
TGTGCCTGGAGTCCACCCCGGACAGGAACTAATGAAAAACTGTTTTTT
CAWSPPRTGTNEKLFF
>TRBV6-5|TRBJ2-7|TRBD2|.
TGTGCCAGCAGCCAGCCGTCGGGGGGTTACGAGCAGTACTTC
CASSQPSGGYEQYF
>TRBV5-6|TRBJ1-1|.|.
TGTGCCAGCAGCCCACTAGTGGCTGGAAGCACTGAAGCTTTCTTT
CASSPLVAGSTEAFF
>TRBV30|TRBJ1-1|TRBD1|.
TGTGCCTGGAGTACTCTCGGACAGGGGGCGGCTGAAGCTTTCTTT
CAWSTLGQGAAEAFF
>TRBV30|TRBJ2-3|.|.
TGTGCCTGGAGTCTGGGACAAAAAACAGATACGCAGTATTTT
CAWSLGQKTDTQYF
>TRBV13|TRBJ2-5|TRBD1|.
TGTGCCAGCAGCCTCGGGACAGTCCAAGAGACCCAGTACTTC
CASSLGTVQETQYF
>TRBV10-3|TRBJ2-7|TRBD2|.
TGTGCCATCAGTGAGTCAACTAGCGGGTATGGCTACGAGCAGTACTTC
CAISESTSGYGYEQYF
>TRBV14|TRBJ1-3|TRBD1|.
TGTGCCAGCAGCCGGGACAGCTCTGGAAACACCATATATTTT
CASSRDSSGNTIYF
>TRBV23-1|TRBJ1-5|.|.
TGCGCCAGCAGTCATAGAGAGAAAGGCAATCAGCCCCAGCATTTT
CASSHREKGNQPQHF
>TRBV12-3/TRBV12-4|TRBJ2-7|.|.
TGTGCCAGCAGCTCTACTAGCTCCTACGAGCAGTACTTC
CASSSTSSYEQYF
>TRBV3-1/TRBV3-2|TRBJ2-1|TRBD1|.
TGTGCCAGCAGCCGCACCCCCCGACAGGGGGGAATGTTAGAGCAGTTCTTC
CASSRTPRQGGMLEQFF
>TRBV5-5|TRBJ2-1|.|.
TGTGCCAGCAGCTTGATCGACAATGAGCAGTTCTTC
CASSLIDNEQFF
>TRBV19|TRBJ2-7|TRBD1|.
TGTGCCAGTGCTGGGGGGACAGGGGTAGGCGAGCAGTACTTC
CASAGGTGVGEQYF
>TRBV11-1|TRBJ2-2|.|.
TGTGCCAGCAGAATAAAGCGTAACACCGGGGAGCTGTTTTTT
CASRIKRNTGELFF
>TRBV9|TRBJ2-5|.|.
TGTGCCAGCAGCGAACGGACTGGCCAAGAGACCCAGTACTTC
CASSERTGQETQYF
>TRBV7-8|TRBJ1-5|.|once
TGTGCCAGCAGCTTATACACGCAGGGTCGCCAGCCCCAGCATTTT
CASSLYTQGRQPQHF